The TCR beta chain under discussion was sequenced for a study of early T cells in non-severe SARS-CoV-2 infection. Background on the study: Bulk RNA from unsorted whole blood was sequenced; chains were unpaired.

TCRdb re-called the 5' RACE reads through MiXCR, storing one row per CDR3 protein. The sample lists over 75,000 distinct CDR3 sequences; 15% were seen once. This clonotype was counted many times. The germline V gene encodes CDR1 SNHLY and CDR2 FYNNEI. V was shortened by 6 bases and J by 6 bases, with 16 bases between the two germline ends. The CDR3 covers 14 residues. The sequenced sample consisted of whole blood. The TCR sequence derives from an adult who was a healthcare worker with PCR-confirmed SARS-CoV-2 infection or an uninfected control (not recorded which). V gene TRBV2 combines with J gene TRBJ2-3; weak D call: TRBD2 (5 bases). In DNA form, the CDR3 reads TGTGCCAGCAGGGCTACCTCTAGCCCTGATACGCAGTATTTT. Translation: CASRATSSPDTQYF.